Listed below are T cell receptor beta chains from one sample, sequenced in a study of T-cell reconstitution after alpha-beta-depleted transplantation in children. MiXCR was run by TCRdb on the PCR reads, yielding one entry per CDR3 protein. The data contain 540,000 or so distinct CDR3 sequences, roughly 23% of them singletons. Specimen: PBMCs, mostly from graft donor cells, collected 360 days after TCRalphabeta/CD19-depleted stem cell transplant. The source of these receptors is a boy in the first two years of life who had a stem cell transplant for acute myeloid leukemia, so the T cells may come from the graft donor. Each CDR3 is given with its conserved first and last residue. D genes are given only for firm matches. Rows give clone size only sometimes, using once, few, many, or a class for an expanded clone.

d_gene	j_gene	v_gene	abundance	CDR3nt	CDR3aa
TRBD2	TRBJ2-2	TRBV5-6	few	TGTGCCAGCAGCTTTTCCGGGGGGGCTCCGATCCCCGTCGGGGAGCTGTTTTTT	CASSFSGGAPIPVGELFF
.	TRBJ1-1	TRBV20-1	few	TGCAGTGCTCCTAGCCAGATCAACAGGAACACTGAAGCTTTCTTT	CSAPSQINRNTEAFF
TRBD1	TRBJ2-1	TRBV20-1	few	TGCAGCCGTCAACAGGGGTTCTCCTACAATGAGCAGTTCTTC	CSRQQGFSYNEQFF
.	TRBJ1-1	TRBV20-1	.	TGCAGTGCTTTTGCCAGGGGTGTGAACACTGAAGCTTTCTTT	CSAFARGVNTEAFF
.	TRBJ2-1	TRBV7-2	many	TGTGCCAGCAGCTTAGACCCGACCAGCGTCTACAATGAGCAGTTCTTC	CASSLDPTSVYNEQFF
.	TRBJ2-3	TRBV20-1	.	TGCAGTGCTAGAAATTTGGCGGGGCCGGGGGATACGCAGTATTTT	CSARNLAGPGDTQYF
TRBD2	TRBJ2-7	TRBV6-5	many	TGTGCCAGCAGTTATAAGCGGGGGGGCCCGCGTTCCTACGAGCAGTACTTC	CASSYKRGGPRSYEQYF
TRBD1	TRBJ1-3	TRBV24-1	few	TGTGCCACCAGTGATTGGGACAGCCCTCCCTCTGGAAACACCATATATTTT	CATSDWDSPPSGNTIYF
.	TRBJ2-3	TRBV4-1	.	TGCGCCAGCAGCCAGTGGGGGCCCTTCACAGATACGCAGTATTTT	CASSQWGPFTDTQYF
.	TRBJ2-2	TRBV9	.	TGTGCCAGCAGCGTAGCCGGGGGTAACACCGGGGAGCTGTTTTTT	CASSVAGGNTGELFF
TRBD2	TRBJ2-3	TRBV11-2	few	TGTGCCAGCAGCCCTAGTGGACTAGCGGGGGGGAACACAGATACGCAGTATTTT	CASSPSGLAGGNTDTQYF
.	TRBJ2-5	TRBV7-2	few	TGTGCCAGCAGCTTAAGGGGGGGGCAGAGGGAGACCCAGTACTTC	CASSLRGGQRETQYF
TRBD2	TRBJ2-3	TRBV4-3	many	TGCGCCAGCAGCCAAGATGGGCGGGGGACAGATACGCAGTATTTT	CASSQDGRGTDTQYF
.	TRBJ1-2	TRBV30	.	TGTGCCTGGATGCCTCCAGGGATTTCTGGGGGAGGCTACACCTTC	CAWMPPGISGGGYTF
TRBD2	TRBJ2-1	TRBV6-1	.	TGTGCCATATTGGGGTCTAGCGGGGGCCCGTACAATGAGCAGTTCTTC	CAILGSSGGPYNEQFF
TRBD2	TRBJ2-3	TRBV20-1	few	TGCAGTGCTACCGGGACTAGCGAAACAGATACGCAGTATTTT	CSATGTSETDTQYF
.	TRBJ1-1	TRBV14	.	TGTGCCAGCAGCCAACAGGCGAACACTGAAGCTTTCTTT	CASSQQANTEAFF
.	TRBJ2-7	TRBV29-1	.	TGCAGCGTTTTCGGGCGACTAGGCGAGCAGTACTTC	CSVFGRLGEQYF
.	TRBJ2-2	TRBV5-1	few	TGCGCCAGCAGCAACCGGAATAATGTAGGGGAGCTGTTTTTT	CASSNRNNVGELFF
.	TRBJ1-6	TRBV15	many	TGTGCCACCAGTACGGGGCCGGCGGGGAATTCACCCCTCCACTTT	CATSTGPAGNSPLHF
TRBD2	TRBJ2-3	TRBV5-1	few	TGCGCCAGCAGCTTTGGGACTAGCGGGGGGGGTACAGATACGCAGTATTTT	CASSFGTSGGGTDTQYF
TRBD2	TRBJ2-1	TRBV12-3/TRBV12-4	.	TGTGCCAGCAGTTGGTCGCCGGGGGGGAAAGATGAGCAGTTCTTC	CASSWSPGGKDEQFF
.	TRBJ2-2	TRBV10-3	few	TGTGCCTCGGGACTGCTTACCGGGGAGCTGTTTTTT	CASGLLTGELFF
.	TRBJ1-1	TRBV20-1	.	TGCAGTGCTAACCCAACTAGTCTACAGCGAGAAGCTTTCTTT	CSANPTSLQREAFF
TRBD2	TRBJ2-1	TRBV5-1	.	TGCGCCAGCAGCTTCTCCTCCTTAGCGGGGGGAGGTGAGCAGTTCTTC	CASSFSSLAGGGEQFF
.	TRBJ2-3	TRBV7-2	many	TGTGCCAGCAGCTTATACCCCCAGGCGCCAGATACGCAGTATTTT	CASSLYPQAPDTQYF
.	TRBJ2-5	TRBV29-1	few	TGCAGCGTTCCCCCTTATAGGCACGCTTTCCAAGAGACCCAGTACTTC	CSVPPYRHAFQETQYF
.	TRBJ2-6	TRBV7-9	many	TGTGCCAGCAGCTTATTGTCTGGACAGATCGTCTCTGGGGCCAACGTCCTGACTTTC	CASSLLSGQIVSGANVLTF
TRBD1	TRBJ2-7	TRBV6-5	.	TGTGCCACGACAGGGGCGTCCTACGAGCAGTACTTC	CATTGASYEQYF
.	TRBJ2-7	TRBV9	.	TGTGCCAGCAGCGTTTCGACAGCCACCTACGAGCAGTACTTC	CASSVSTATYEQYF
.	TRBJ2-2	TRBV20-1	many	TGCAGTGCTATAATGCTATCGGCCGGGGAGCTGTTTTTT	CSAIMLSAGELFF
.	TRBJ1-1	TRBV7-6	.	TGTGCCAGCAGCTTAAAGGGAGGCAGGTTCCTCATGAACACTGAAGCTTTCTTT	CASSLKGGRFLMNTEAFF
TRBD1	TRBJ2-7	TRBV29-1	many	TGCAGCGTTACCGGGACAGGGGGCCCCGAGCAGTACTTC	CSVTGTGGPEQYF
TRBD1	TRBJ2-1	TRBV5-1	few	TGCGCCAGCAGCGACGGGACAGGGGACTACAATGAGCAGTTCTTC	CASSDGTGDYNEQFF
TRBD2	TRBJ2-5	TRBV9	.	TGTGCCAGCAGCGTAGACGGGGGGGAGACAGCTCAAGAGACCCAGTACTTC	CASSVDGGETAQETQYF
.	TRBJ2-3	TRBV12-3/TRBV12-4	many	TGTGCCAGCAGTTTCCCCCTTTCCTTTTCAGGGAGCACTAGCACAGATACGCAGTATTTT	CASSFPLSFSGSTSTDTQYF
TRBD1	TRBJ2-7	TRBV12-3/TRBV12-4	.	TGTGCCAGTAAGGGGACAGATAACTACGAGCAGTACTTC	CASKGTDNYEQYF
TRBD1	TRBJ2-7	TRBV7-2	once	TGTGCCAGCAGCTTGACAGGGTCCACGTACGAGCAGTACTTC	CASSLTGSTYEQYF
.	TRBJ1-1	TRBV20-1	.	TGCAGTGCTAGGGGACTCCGGGTTGAAGCTTTCTTT	CSARGLRVEAFF
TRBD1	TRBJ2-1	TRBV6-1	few	TGTGCCAGCAGTCCCTGGACAGGGTTGGCTGAGCAGTTCTTC	CASSPWTGLAEQFF
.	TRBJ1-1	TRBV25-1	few	TGTGCCAGCAGTGAATACGAGAACACTGAAGCTTTCTTT	CASSEYENTEAFF